These 21 T cell receptor beta chains were all obtained from the same sample, sequenced in a study of Ad26.COV2.S vaccination and SARS-CoV-2 variants. The protocol was immunoSEQ multiplex PCR, while the TCRdb copy is restricted to in-frame clones and leaves out a portion. Among roughly 460,000 clones listed, roughly nine tenths were seen once. Treatment denoted: 15 to 20 received Ad26.COV2.S at low or high dose, single or two shots; 5 received placebo; per-sample allocation not given. Vaccine and placebo recipients were sampled on day 63 after the first injection. Sequencing used peripheral blood, obtained in a trial of Ad26.COV2.S vaccine versus placebo. The receptors here all came from a person between 18 and 65 years old who received the Ad26.COV2.S COVID-19 vaccine or a placebo.

V usage is TRBV3-1 (or the pseudogene TRBV3-2) and J usage is TRBJ2-7, with a weak D call TRBD2 (6 bases). The V gene's germline CDR1 is LGHDT and CDR2 YNNKEL (reference sequence). V was pared by 2 bases and J by 6 bases, with 14 bases between. This CDR3 has 14 amino acids. CDR3 in DNA: TGTGCCAGCAGCCAAAAGGGCTCCGGGGGCGAGCAGTACTTC. This sequence encodes CASSQKGSGGEQYF.

This clone was counted between two and nine times. This same CDR3 is encoded by further DNA sequences in the sample. V gene TRBV19 combines with J gene TRBJ1-5; D call uncertain. The germline V and J ends were trimmed by 3 bases and 6 bases, with 9 bases remaining between them. The CDR3 is made up of 13 amino acids. The germline V gene has CDR1 LNHDA and CDR2 SQIVND (reference sequence). Here the CDR3 DNA reads TGTGCCAGTAGTATTAGAGAGTTTCAGCCCCAGCATTTT. Residues: CASSIREFQPQHF.

This chain connects TRBV15 to TRBJ1-3; D remains unclear. The V gene lost 8 bases and the J gene lost 4 bases, with 12 bases spanning the gap. Germline-derived CDR1 and CDR2 are LNHNV and YYDKDF (reference sequence). The length of the CDR3 is 13 residues. CDR3 residues: CATAVGSGNTIYF. The DNA of the CDR3 is TGTGCCACCGCTGTGGGGTCCGGAAACACCATATATTTT.

The J gene is TRBJ1-3, the V gene TRBV6-6; D unclear. The CDR3 totals 16 residues. Germline V CDR1 and CDR2: MNHNY, SVGAGI (reference sequence). V was clipped by 5 bases and J by 0 bases, with 14 bases between them. The CDR3 sequence: CASSRSPYYSGNTIYF. CDR3 sequence (DNA): TGTGCCAGCAGTCGGTCTCCATATTACTCTGGAAACACCATATATTTT.

The rearrangement links TRBV3-1 (or the pseudogene TRBV3-2) to TRBJ2-3, with a weak D call TRBD1 (6 bases). The CDR3 is made up of 13 amino acids. Germline V CDR1 and CDR2: LGHDT, YNNKEL (reference sequence). V was clipped by 6 bases and J by 3 bases, with 10 bases between them. The CDR3 DNA reads TGTGCCAGCAGTCCTCAGGGGACAGATACGCAGTATTTT. Amino acid sequence: CASSPQGTDTQYF.

This clone was detected a few times. This chain connects TRBV28 to TRBJ1-2, with no clear D. The V end was cut by 10 bases, the J end by 5 bases, with 11 bases between. The CDR3 runs to 11 residues. The germline CDR1 and CDR2 sequences are MDHEN and SYDVKM. CDR3 DNA sequence: TGTGCCACCGGGGTCGGGTATGGCTACACCTTC. It encodes CATGVGYGYTF.

This chain uses TRBV28 with TRBJ2-1, with TRBD2 matching 14 bases. V was pared by 6 bases and J by 12 bases, with 10 bases of the junction left unmatched. Germline CDR1 MDHEN, CDR2 SYDVKM. This CDR3 region has 15 residues. CDR3 in amino acids: CASRPGLAGVLRQFF. In nucleotides, the CDR3 is TGTGCCAGCAGGCCGGGACTAGCGGGGGTGTTAAGGCAGTTCTTC.

The rearrangement joins TRBV19 to TRBJ2-5, with 9 bases matching TRBD1. Looked up from germline, CDR1 is LNHDA and CDR2 is SQIVND (reference sequence). The CDR3 is made up of 17 amino acids. With V trimmed by 5 bases and J by 4 bases, 14 bases remained unmatched. This CDR3 is CASSPQPGTGSTETQYF. The DNA for the CDR3 is TGTGCCAGTAGTCCTCAGCCCGGGACAGGGTCCACAGAGACCCAGTACTTC.

J is TRBJ1-2 and V is TRBV6-1, with D uncertain. The germline V gene has CDR1 MNHNS and CDR2 SASEGT. V was pared by 2 bases and J by 8 bases, with 15 bases between. There are 14 residues in the CDR3. CDR3 sequence: CASSEQVTTRGYTF. CDR3 DNA: TGTGCCAGCAGTGAACAAGTCACTACGAGGGGCTACACCTTC.

The V and J genes are TRBV6-4 and TRBJ2-1; 8 nucleotides align to TRBD2. This CDR3 has 14 amino acids. The junction had 4 bases not matched to a gene; V was cut back by 3 bases and J by 6 bases. The germline gives CDR1 MRHNA, CDR2 SNTAGT. The CDR3 nucleotides read TGTGCCAGCAGTGAAGTCAGCGGGAGCAATGAGCAGTTCTTC. Its protein is CASSEVSGSNEQFF.

The V and J genes are TRBV30 and TRBJ1-1; D remains ambiguous. The CDR3 totals 15 residues. Germline V gene sequence: CDR1 GTSNPN, CDR2 SVGIG (reference sequence). Deletions cut 0 bases from V and 5 bases from J, with 16 bases between. In DNA form, the CDR3 reads TGTGCCTGGAGTGTCGGCCGGACGGGTGGAACTGAAGCTTTCTTT. This translates into CAWSVGRTGGTEAFF.

The chain is built from TRBV27 and TRBJ1-2; 8 nucleotides line up with TRBD1. The CDR3 spans 13 residues. Germline values: CDR1 MNHEY, CDR2 SMNVEV (reference sequence). The V gene end was trimmed by 3 bases and the J gene end by 7 bases; junction bases not matched to a gene: 4. For the CDR3, the DNA is TGTGCCAGCAGTTTCAACGACAGGGGTGGCTACACCTTC. It codes for CASSFNDRGGYTF.

V and J are TRBV2 and TRBJ1-2; D is perhaps TRBD1 (6 bases). Per germline, CDR1 SNHLY and CDR2 FYNNEI. CDR3 size: 16 residues. Deletions cut 4 bases from V and 0 bases from J, with 15 bases between. The CDR3 nucleotides are TGTGCCAGCAGTGTACGGGACAAGTCATCTAACTATGGCTACACCTTC. It is translated as CASSVRDKSSNYGYTF.

V usage is TRBV7-2 and J usage is TRBJ2-1, with 8 bases that match TRBD2. The CDR3 sequence is 17 residues long. CDR1 and CDR2 (germline): SGHTA, FQGNSA. The junction had 10 bases not matched to a gene; V was cut back by 5 bases and J by 1 base. The DNA of the CDR3 is TGTGCCAGCAGCCCTCGGCCGGGGGGGCAGTCCTACAATGAGCAGTTCTTC. It is translated as CASSPRPGGQSYNEQFF.

This chain connects TRBV10-1 to TRBJ1-2; 7 bases match TRBD1. V shed 0 bases, J shed 3 bases, and the junction held 7 bases outside the gene matches. The CDR3 is made up of 16 amino acids. The germline gives CDR1 WNHNN, CDR2 SYGVQD (reference sequence). CDR3 bases: TGCGCCAGCAGTGAGTCCAGACAGGGCTCTTACTATGGCTACACCTTC. Its protein product is CASSESRQGSYYGYTF.

The chain joins TRBV15 to TRBJ2-7; 10 bases line up with TRBD2. The CDR3 has 15 residues. Losses at the gene ends were 2 bases for V and 4 bases for J; bases not matched to a gene: 5. CDR1 and CDR2 from the germline V gene are LNHNV and YYDKDF (reference sequence). The CDR3 DNA is TGTGCCACCAGCAGACAAGGGACTAGCGAGTACGAGCAGTACTTC. It yields the protein CATSRQGTSEYEQYF.

The V gene is TRBV3-1 (or the pseudogene TRBV3-2), the J gene TRBJ2-3; TRBD2 aligns across 10 bases. Per germline, CDR1 LGHDT and CDR2 YNNKEL (reference sequence). The CDR3 runs to 16 residues. The junction had 7 bases not matched to a gene; V was cut back by 2 bases and J by 5 bases. DNA for the CDR3: TGTGCCAGCAGCCAAAGGGGTAGCGGGAGGAAAGATACGCAGTATTTT. This gives the protein CASSQRGSGRKDTQYF.

This chain connects TRBV14 to TRBJ2-1; D call uncertain. V was shortened by 1 base and J by 9 bases, with 4 bases between the two germline ends. The germline V gene encodes CDR1 SGHDN and CDR2 FVKESK. The CDR3 length is 11 residues. In DNA form, the CDR3 reads TGTGCCAGCAGCCAAGTCTCTGAGCAGTTCTTC. The encoded protein is CASSQVSEQFF.

This chain links TRBV4-2 with TRBJ1-6; D is possibly TRBD1 (5 bases). Between the trimmed V and J ends, which lost 7 bases and 5 bases, there was a span of 15 bases. Germline CDR1 is LGHNA and CDR2 is YNFKEQ. The CDR3 totals 15 residues. The CDR3 reads CASNRQGSNNSPLHF. CDR3 bases: TGTGCCAGCAACCGGCAGGGCAGTAATAATTCACCCCTCCACTTT.

This clone showed up just a few times. The sample holds other DNA sequences that translate to the same CDR3. The gene calls are TRBV18 and TRBJ2-7; 7 positions agree with TRBD1. This CDR3 region has 13 residues. Germline lookup yields CDR1 KGHSH and CDR2 LQKENI. Losses at the gene ends were 3 bases for V and 2 bases for J; bases not matched to a gene: 1. The CDR3 loop reads CASSPGQTYEQYF. DNA of the CDR3: TGTGCCAGCTCACCGGGACAGACCTACGAGCAGTACTTC.

Only one count was recorded for this clone. This chain links TRBV2 with TRBJ1-5; D is unresolved. V lost 2 bases to trimming and J lost 2 bases, with 13 bases between them. Germline CDR1 SNHLY, CDR2 FYNNEI. This CDR3 spans 16 amino acids. The DNA of the CDR3 is TGTGCCAGCAGTGAATATAGTGGGAAGGGCAATCAGCCCCAGCATTTT. This codes for CASSEYSGKGNQPQHF.